These 28 T cell receptor beta chains were all obtained from the same sample, sequenced in a study of beta chain features in type 1 diabetes. Sequencing targeted expressed TCRB transcripts, as all isolated RNA had been reverse transcribed. Measured with immunoSEQ multiplex PCR; TCRdb has only the in-frame clones, and not every one. The table has under 550,000 clones, roughly 10% seen once. What was sequenced was naive CD4+ T cells from blood. The receptors were sampled from a woman under 30 in good health.

The chain uses TRBV5-1 and TRBJ1-5; D is unresolved. The CDR3 has 14 residues. CDR1 and CDR2 from the germline V gene are SGHRS and YFSETQ. Trimming shortened V by 0 bases and J by 3 bases, and 7 bases separated the two germline ends. The CDR3, as DNA: TGCGCCAGCAGCTTGGGAGAGACCAATCAGCCCCAGCATTTT. Its protein product is CASSLGETNQPQHF. Using reference TRBV5-1 and TRBJ1-5 for the parts outside the CDR3, the full variable domain is KAGVTQTPRYLIKTRGQQVTLSCSPISGHRSVSWYQQTPGQGLQFLFEYFSETQRNKGNFPGRFSGRQFSNSRSEMNVSTLELGDSALYLCASSLGETNQPQHFGDGTRLSIL.

The rearrangement uses TRBV5-4 and TRBJ2-5, with no clear D. The CDR3 extends over 17 amino acids. Germline CDR1 reads SGHNT; CDR2 reads YYREEE (reference sequence). With 4 bases removed from V and 5 bases from J, the gap between germline ends came to 24 bases. The CDR3 sequence is CASSRQYGRSSRETQYF. The CDR3 coding sequence is TGTGCCAGCAGCCGCCAATATGGGCGGAGCTCGAGGGAGACCCAGTACTTC.

This clone came up a few times. The chain couples TRBV14 to TRBJ2-7, with TRBD1 as a possible D gene (6 bases). The germline gives CDR1 SGHDN, CDR2 FVKESK. The V end was cut by 8 bases, the J end by 8 bases, with 16 bases between. The CDR3 has 12 residues. CDR3 DNA sequence: TGTGCCAGCGGGTGGACAGCCGCGAAGCAGTACTTC. Its translation: CASGWTAAKQYF. Full variable domain (outside the CDR3, taken from reference TRBV14 and TRBJ2-7): EAGVTQFPSHSVIEKGQTVTLRCDPISGHDNLYWYRRVMGKEIKFLLHFVKESKQDESGMPNNRFLAERTGGTYSTLKVQPAELEDSGVYFCASGWTAAKQYFGPGTRLTVT.

V and J are TRBV25-1 and TRBJ2-5; 8 positions match TRBD1. The DNA end is a closer match to TRBJ2-7, so the J assignment may be wrong. Germline CDR1 is MGHDK and CDR2 is SYGVNS. The CDR3 spans 14 residues. CDR3 sequence: CASSELGQDLEQYF. Written as DNA, the CDR3 is TGTGCCAGCAGTGAACTGGGACAGGATCTCGAGCAGTACTTC.

V gene TRBV11-2 combines with J gene TRBJ2-5; 7 bases are shared with TRBD1. Trimming at V came to 5 bases and at J to 1 base, leaving 4 bases not matched to a gene. The CDR3 contains 14 residues. CDR1 and CDR2 from the germline V gene are SGHAT and FQNNGV. The CDR3 sequence: CASSQTGLQETQYF. The CDR3 nucleotides are TGTGCCAGCAGCCAGACAGGGCTCCAAGAGACCCAGTACTTC.

This clone showed up just a few times. V and J are TRBV9 and TRBJ2-5, with TRBD2 matching 8 bases. Germline V lookup: CDR1 SGDLS, CDR2 YYNGEE. The V segment lost 3 bases and the J segment 1 base; nucleotides outside the gene matches: 5. This CDR3 contains 15 residues. The CDR3 sequence: CASSAQSGSQETQYF. CDR3 nucleotides: TGTGCCAGCAGCGCTCAGAGCGGGAGCCAAGAGACCCAGTACTTC.

This clone was seen a few times. V and J are TRBV11-2 and TRBJ2-1; D ambiguous. The CDR3 consists of 14 residues. The germline V and J ends were trimmed by 0 bases and 0 bases, with 3 bases remaining between them. The germline V gene has CDR1 SGHAT and CDR2 FQNNGV. CDR3 region: CASSLESSYNEQFF. The CDR3, as DNA: TGTGCCAGCAGCTTAGAATCCTCCTACAATGAGCAGTTCTTC. Using reference TRBV11-2 and TRBJ2-1 for the parts outside the CDR3, the full variable domain is EAGVAQSPRYKIIEKRQSVAFWCNPISGHATLYWYQQILGQGPKLLIQFQNNGVVDDSQLPKDRFSAERLKGVDSTLKIQPAKLEDSAVYLCASSLESSYNEQFFGPGTRLTVL.

This clone turned up a few times. The chain is built from TRBV29-1 and TRBJ2-5; D possibly uses TRBD1 or TRBD2 (6 bases each). CDR1 is SQVTM and CDR2 is ANQGSEA in the germline V gene. V was shortened by 6 bases and J by 4 bases, with 12 bases between the two germline ends. The CDR3 is 12 residues long. The CDR3 region is CSVGGGGETQYF. In DNA, the CDR3 is TGCAGCGTAGGAGGGGGAGGAGAGACCCAGTACTTC.

The chain recombines TRBV6-5 with TRBJ1-6, with a weak D call TRBD1 (5 bases). CDR3 size: 13 residues. V was clipped by 6 bases and J by 7 bases, with 10 bases between them. In germline, CDR1 is MNHEY, CDR2 SVGAGI. The CDR3 nucleotides read TGTGCCAGCAGCCGGGGACGGAATTCACCCCTCCACTTT. It yields the protein CASSRGRNSPLHF.

J is TRBJ2-6 and V is TRBV5-4; no firm D call. V shed 6 bases and J shed 12 bases, with 16 bases lying between them. The CDR3 runs 13 residues. Germline V gene data show CDR1 as SGHNT and CDR2 as YYREEE (reference sequence). The CDR3 sequence is CASTPAPSGVLTF. The CDR3 DNA reads as TGTGCCAGCACCCCGGCCCCCTCGGGCGTCCTGACTTTC.

This sequence joins TRBV11-2 and TRBJ2-1; D unresolved. This CDR3 is built from 15 residues. In germline, CDR1 is SGHAT, CDR2 FQNNGV. V was trimmed by 3 bases and J by 2 bases, leaving 11 bases between them. The CDR3 reads CASSFTVGPYNEQFF. The CDR3 region has the DNA TGTGCCAGCAGCTTCACCGTGGGTCCCTACAATGAGCAGTTCTTC.

This clone was picked up a small number of times. The CDR3 DNA follows: TGCAGCTCACAGGGGGCTGAAGAGACCCAGTACTTC. This encodes CSSQGAEETQYF. This chain joins TRBV29-1 and TRBJ2-5; the match to TRBD1 covers 9 bases. Germline V CDR1 and CDR2: SQVTM, ANQGSEA. V gave up 8 bases and J gave up 3 bases; unmatched junction bases: 4. The CDR3 runs to 12 residues.

In regard to this clone: Other DNA variants within this sample encode the same CDR3. V is TRBV9 and J is TRBJ2-1; D gene uncertain. The germline V gene has CDR1 SGDLS and CDR2 YYNGEE. CDR3 length: 13 amino acids. Between the trimmed V and J ends, which lost 2 bases and 6 bases, there was a span of 9 bases. CDR3 sequence reads: CASSVLGGNEQFF. The CDR3 DNA sequence: TGTGCCAGCAGCGTGTTAGGTGGCAATGAGCAGTTCTTC.

In its sample, this clone was seen a few times. This chain links TRBV6-6 with TRBJ2-7; 7 bases are shared with TRBD2. V shed 8 bases and J 0 bases; nucleotides not matched to a gene: 1. The CDR3 length is 12 residues. The germline V gene has CDR1 MNHNY and CDR2 SVGAGI (reference sequence). The CDR3 here is CASAGASYEQYF. In DNA form, the CDR3 reads TGTGCCAGCGCGGGAGCCTCCTACGAGCAGTACTTC.

The sample holds a few counts of this clone. Its ends do not fully match the called genes, so a read error is possible. The J gene is TRBJ2-3, the V gene TRBV28; 7 bases agree with TRBD1. In germline, CDR1 is MDHEN, CDR2 SYDVKM. This CDR3 has 11 residues. The CDR3 loop is CASCGTETQYF. The CDR3 DNA is TGTGCCAGCTGTGGGACAGAAACGCAGTATTTT.

The chain uses TRBV30 and TRBJ2-7; D is unresolved. V shed 2 bases and J shed 9 bases, with 17 bases lying between them. The length of the CDR3 is 13 residues. Germline lookup yields CDR1 GTSNPN and CDR2 SVGIG (reference sequence). The CDR3: CAWSPPSGFVQYF. In nucleotides, the CDR3 is TGTGCCTGGAGTCCCCCCAGTGGGTTCGTGCAGTACTTC.

As regards this clone: Other DNA variants within this sample encode the same CDR3. The chain joins TRBV18 to TRBJ2-5, with D uncertain. Trimming removed 6 bases from V and 0 bases from J, with 5 bases in between. The germline V gene encodes CDR1 KGHSH and CDR2 LQKENI. CDR3 length equals 12 residues. CDR3 loop: CASSSYQETQYF. The CDR3 region has the DNA TGTGCCAGCTCCTCGTACCAAGAGACCCAGTACTTC. The whole variable domain, filled in from reference TRBV18 and TRBJ2-5, reads NAGVMQNPRHLVRRRGQEARLRCSPMKGHSHVYWYRQLPEEGLKFMVYLQKENIIDESGMPKERFSAEFPKEGPSILRIQQVVRGDSAAYFCASSSYQETQYFGPGTRLLVL.

The rearrangement uses TRBV13 and TRBJ2-7; D possibly uses TRBD1 or TRBD2 (5 bases each). Per the germline V gene, CDR1 is PRHDT and CDR2 is FYEKMQ (reference sequence). Deletions cut 6 bases from V and 4 bases from J, with 16 bases between. There are 14 residues in the CDR3. CDR3 loop: CASRALGREYEQYF. DNA for the CDR3: TGTGCCAGCAGGGCGCTGGGACGGGAATACGAGCAGTACTTC.

This clone has just a few counts. The rearrangement uses TRBV19 and TRBJ2-7; D is perhaps TRBD1 or TRBD2 (5 bases each). CDR1 is LNHDA and CDR2 is SQIVND in the germline V gene (reference sequence). This CDR3 region has 12 residues. This CDR3 is CATGQGAYEQYF. Written as DNA, the CDR3 is TGTGCGACGGGGCAGGGAGCCTACGAGCAGTACTTC.

This sequence joins TRBV7-2 and TRBJ2-3; perhaps TRBD2 as D (5 bases). The CDR3 has 19 amino acids. Germline V CDR1 and CDR2: SGHTA, FQGNSA. V lost 1 base, J lost 0 bases, and 20 bases lay in between. The CDR3 DNA is TGTGCCAGCAGCTTAGGAATCGGTGGGCTAGCACCTAGCACAGATACGCAGTATTTT. Its protein product is CASSLGIGGLAPSTDTQYF.

CDR3 sequence reads: CASSFSGETQYF. The CDR3 bases are TGTGCCAGCAGCTTTAGTGGAGAGACCCAGTACTTC. The rearrangement links TRBV7-6 to TRBJ2-5; D uncertain. The CDR3 contains 12 residues. Germline CDR1 and CDR2: SGHVS and FNYEAQ. V lost 3 bases, J lost 4 bases, and 6 bases lay in between.

V gene TRBV5-1 combines with J gene TRBJ2-6; D remains unclear. V was cut by 0 bases and J by 0 bases, with 7 bases left in between. Germline V CDR1 and CDR2: SGHRS, YFSETQ. This CDR3 spans 16 amino acids. CDR3: CASSLVVSSGANVLTF. CDR3 nucleotide sequence: TGCGCCAGCAGCTTGGTGGTTAGCTCTGGGGCCAACGTCCTGACTTTC.

This clone has just a few counts. The rearrangement joins TRBV4-3 to TRBJ2-3; D call uncertain. V was clipped by 5 bases and J by 2 bases, with 8 bases between them. The CDR3 runs 13 residues. Germline values: CDR1 LGHNA, CDR2 YSLEER. In nucleotides, the CDR3 is TGCGCCAGCAGCATAAGATACACAGATACGCAGTATTTT. It encodes CASSIRYTDTQYF.

In this sample, this clone turned up once. The chain couples TRBV7-2 to TRBJ1-1, with D maybe TRBD1 (6 bases). From germline, CDR1 is SGHTA and CDR2 FQGNSA. The CDR3 loop spans 15 amino acids. Trimming pared 1 base from V and 6 bases from J, leaving 15 bases between. The CDR3 protein is CASSLGQGRGAEAFF. In DNA form, the CDR3 reads TGTGCCAGCAGCTTAGGGCAGGGCAGGGGCGCTGAAGCTTTCTTT.

This clone was counted at least ten times. The CDR3 loop is CASSVAVHNEQFF. CDR3 nucleotides: TGTGCCAGCAGCGTAGCGGTCCACAATGAGCAGTTCTTC. The chain recombines TRBV9 with TRBJ2-1; D gene uncertain. CDR1 and CDR2 (germline): SGDLS, YYNGEE. The germline V and J ends were trimmed by 0 bases and 5 bases, with 6 bases remaining between them. The CDR3 contains 13 residues.

Only a few counts were recorded for this clone. In the same sample, other DNA sequences code for this CDR3. The chain joins TRBV29-1 to TRBJ2-3; D unclear. CDR3 length: 12 amino acids. CDR1 is SQVTM, CDR2 ANQGSEA, per germline. The germline V and J ends were trimmed by 3 bases and 0 bases, with 4 bases remaining between them. The CDR3 DNA sequence: TGCAGCGTTGACCGGAGCACAGATACGCAGTATTTT. This codes for CSVDRSTDTQYF.

The chain carries TRBV7-9 and TRBJ2-5; either TRBD1 or TRBD2 may fit D (6 bases each). From germline, CDR1 is SEHNR and CDR2 FQNEAQ (reference sequence). The length of the CDR3 is 14 residues. Between the trimmed V and J ends, which lost 3 bases and 4 bases, there was a span of 12 bases. This CDR3 is CASSLTWGAETQYF. In nucleotides, the CDR3 is TGTGCCAGCAGCTTGACTTGGGGGGCAGAGACCCAGTACTTC. The full variable domain, completed using reference TRBV7-9 and TRBJ2-5, is DTGVSQNPRHKITKRGQNVTFRCDPISEHNRLYWYRQTLGQGPEFLTYFQNEAQLEKSRLLSDRFSAERPKGSFSTLEIQRTEQGDSAMYLCASSLTWGAETQYFGPGTRLLVL.

The V and J genes are TRBV7-3 and TRBJ1-2; D perhaps matches TRBD1 (6 bases). The CDR3 has 13 amino acids. V shed 5 bases and J shed 8 bases, with 15 bases lying between them. Germline-derived CDR1 and CDR2 are SGHTA and FQGTGA. As DNA, the CDR3 is TGTGCCAGCAGCCCTACAGGGAATGGCGGCTACACCTTC. As protein: CASSPTGNGGYTF. The complete variable domain, with remaining parts taken from reference TRBV7-3 and TRBJ1-2, reads GAGVSQTPSNKVTEKGKYVELRCDPISGHTALYWYRQSLGQGPEFLIYFQGTGAADDSGLPNDRFFAVRPEGSVSTLKIQRTERGDSAVYLCASSPTGNGGYTFGSGTRLTVV.